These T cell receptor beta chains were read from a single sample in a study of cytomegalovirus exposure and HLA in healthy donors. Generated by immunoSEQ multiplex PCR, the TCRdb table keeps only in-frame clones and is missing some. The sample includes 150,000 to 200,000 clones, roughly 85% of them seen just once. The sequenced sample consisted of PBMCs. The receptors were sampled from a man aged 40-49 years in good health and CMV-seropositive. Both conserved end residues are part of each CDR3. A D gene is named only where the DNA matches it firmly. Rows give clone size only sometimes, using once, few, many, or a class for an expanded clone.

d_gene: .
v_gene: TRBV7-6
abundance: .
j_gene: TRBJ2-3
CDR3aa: CASSLAASTDTQYF
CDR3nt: TGTGCCAGCAGCTTAGCGGCTAGCACAGATACGCAGTATTTT

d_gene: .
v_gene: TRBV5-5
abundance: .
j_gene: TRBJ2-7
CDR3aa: CASKFNGFSRGEQYF
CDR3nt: TGTGCCAGCAAGTTTAACGGCTTCTCGAGAGGCGAGCAGTACTTC

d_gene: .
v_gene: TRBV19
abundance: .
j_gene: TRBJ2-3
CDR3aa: CASSPRQAPSTDTQYF
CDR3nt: TGTGCCAGTAGTCCGAGACAGGCCCCTAGCACAGATACGCAGTATTTT

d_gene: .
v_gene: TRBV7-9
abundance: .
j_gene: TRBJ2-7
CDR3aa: CASSLGSGKSSYEQYF
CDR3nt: TGTGCCAGCAGCTTAGGGTCAGGGAAGAGCTCCTACGAGCAGTACTTC

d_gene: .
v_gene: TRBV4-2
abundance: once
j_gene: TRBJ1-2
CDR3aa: CASSQPGQGNYGYTF
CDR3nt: TGTGCCAGCAGCCAACCGGGACAAGGAAACTATGGCTACACCTTC

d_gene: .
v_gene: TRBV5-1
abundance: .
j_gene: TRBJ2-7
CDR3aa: CASTDTPGSSYEQYF
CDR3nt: TGCGCCAGCACCGACACTCCCGGGAGCTCCTACGAGCAGTACTTC

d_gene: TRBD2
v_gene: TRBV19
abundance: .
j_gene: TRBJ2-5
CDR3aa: CASRRTSGRLYQETQYF
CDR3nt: TGTGCCAGTAGGAGGACTAGCGGGAGGTTGTATCAAGAGACCCAGTACTTC

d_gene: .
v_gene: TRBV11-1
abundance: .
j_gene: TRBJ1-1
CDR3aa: CASSSGHQTEAFF
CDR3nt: TGTGCCAGCAGCTCGGGACATCAGACTGAAGCTTTCTTT

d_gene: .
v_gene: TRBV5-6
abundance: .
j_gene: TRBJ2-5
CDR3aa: CASSFTTQETQYF
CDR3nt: TGTGCCAGCAGCTTCACTACTCAAGAGACCCAGTACTTC

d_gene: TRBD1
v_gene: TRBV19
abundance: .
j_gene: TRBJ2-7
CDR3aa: CASSRTGGLSYEQYF
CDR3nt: TGTGCCAGTAGTAGAACAGGGGGCTTATCCTACGAGCAGTACTTC

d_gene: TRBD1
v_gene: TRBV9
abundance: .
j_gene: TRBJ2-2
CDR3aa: CASSQGQGASNTGELFF
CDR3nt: TGTGCCAGCAGCCAGGGACAGGGGGCCTCGAACACCGGGGAGCTGTTTTTT

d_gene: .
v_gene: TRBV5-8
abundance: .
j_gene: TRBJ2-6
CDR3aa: CASTRQASGANGLTF
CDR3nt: TGTGCCAGCACAAGACAGGCATCTGGGGCCAACGGCCTGACTTTC

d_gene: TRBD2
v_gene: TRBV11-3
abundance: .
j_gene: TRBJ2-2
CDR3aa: CASSTRLAGNTGELFF
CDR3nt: TGTGCCAGCAGCACCAGACTAGCGGGCAACACCGGGGAGCTGTTTTTT

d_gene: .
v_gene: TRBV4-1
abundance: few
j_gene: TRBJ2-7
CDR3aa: CASSQRLGSDSYEQYF
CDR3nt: TGCGCCAGCAGCCAAAGGCTCGGGAGCGACTCCTACGAGCAGTACTTC

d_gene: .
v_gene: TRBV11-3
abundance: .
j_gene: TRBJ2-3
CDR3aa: CASSSPGDTQYF
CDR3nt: TGTGCCAGCAGCTCCCCGGGGGATACGCAGTATTTT

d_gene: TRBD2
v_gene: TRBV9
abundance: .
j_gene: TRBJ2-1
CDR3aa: CASSATSGINEQFF
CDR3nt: TGTGCCAGCAGCGCGACTAGCGGAATCAATGAGCAGTTCTTC

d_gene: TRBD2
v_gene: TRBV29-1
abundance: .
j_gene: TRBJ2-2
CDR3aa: CSAKSTWTSGSRTGELFF
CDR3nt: TGCAGCGCCAAGAGCACTTGGACTAGCGGGAGTCGCACCGGGGAGCTGTTTTTT

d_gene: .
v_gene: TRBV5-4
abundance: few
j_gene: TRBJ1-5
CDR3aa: CASSVGGGVGNQPQHF
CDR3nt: TGTGCCAGCAGCGTGGGCGGAGGGGTTGGCAATCAGCCCCAGCATTTT

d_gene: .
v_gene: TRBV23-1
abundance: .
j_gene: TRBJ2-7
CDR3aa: CASSQTPGREAHEQYF
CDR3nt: TGCGCCAGCAGTCAAACCCCCGGTAGGGAGGCCCACGAGCAGTACTTC

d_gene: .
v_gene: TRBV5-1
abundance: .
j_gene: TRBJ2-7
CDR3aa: CASSLGLTLDEQYF
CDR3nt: TGCGCCAGCAGCCTAGGACTGACCCTAGACGAGCAGTACTTC

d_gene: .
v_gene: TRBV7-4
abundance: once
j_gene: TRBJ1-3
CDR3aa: CASSFSTSSGNTIYF
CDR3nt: TGTGCCAGCAGCTTCAGTACCAGCTCTGGAAACACCATATATTTT

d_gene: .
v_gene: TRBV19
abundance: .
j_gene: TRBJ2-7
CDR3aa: CASSISGKHEQYF
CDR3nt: TGTGCCAGTAGTATATCGGGAAAACACGAGCAGTACTTC

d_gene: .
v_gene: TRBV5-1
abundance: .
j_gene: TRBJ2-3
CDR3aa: CASSLDNTQYF
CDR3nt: TGCGCCAGCAGCTTGGATAATACGCAGTATTTT

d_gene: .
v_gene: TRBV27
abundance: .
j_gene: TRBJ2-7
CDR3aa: CASSDTGTLPYEQYF
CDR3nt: TGTGCCAGCTCGGATACCGGGACTCTACCCTACGAGCAGTACTTC

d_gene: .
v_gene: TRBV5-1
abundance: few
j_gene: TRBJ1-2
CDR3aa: CASSLVLLEGIYQSYYGYTF
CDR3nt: TGCGCCAGCAGCTTGGTCTTGTTGGAGGGGATTTATCAGAGTTACTATGGCTACACCTTC

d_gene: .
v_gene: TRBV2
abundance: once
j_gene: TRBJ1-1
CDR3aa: CASRDTNTEAFF
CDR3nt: TGTGCCAGCAGGGACACCAACACTGAAGCTTTCTTT